Listed below are T cell receptor beta chains from one sample, sequenced in a study of shared clonotypes between healthy human individuals. The method was immunoSEQ multiplex PCR; TCRdb's version includes in-frame clones alone and lacks a portion of them. Of about 1.1 million clones detected, roughly 80% appear once; the ten largest clones hold 0.85% to 1%. Sequencing was performed on memory CD4+ T cells from PBMCs. These TCRs come from a man aged 18 to 29 in good health. Some clones in this sample may be carry-over from other donors' samples. Each CDR3 is given with its conserved first and last residue. Fields, in order: J gene, D gene, clone size, V gene, CDR3 protein, CDR3 DNA. D genes are given only for firm matches. Only some rows state a clone size, as once, few, many or a class for expanded clones.

j_gene: TRBJ1-1; d_gene: TRBD1; abundance: .; v_gene: TRBV28; CDR3aa: CASSSPQGAYTEAFF; CDR3nt: TGTGCCAGCAGTTCACCACAGGGGGCGTATACTGAAGCTTTCTTT
j_gene: TRBJ2-5; d_gene: TRBD1; abundance: .; v_gene: TRBV5-1; CDR3aa: CASSLAGTVIETQYF; CDR3nt: TGCGCCAGCAGCTTAGCCGGGACAGTCATTGAGACCCAGTACTTC
j_gene: TRBJ1-2; d_gene: .; abundance: .; v_gene: TRBV2; CDR3aa: CASSDLTGLGKNGYTF; CDR3nt: TGTGCCAGCAGCGACCTGACGGGGTTGGGGAAGAATGGCTACACCTTC
j_gene: TRBJ2-1; d_gene: .; abundance: .; v_gene: TRBV19; CDR3aa: CASSIGDKGNEQFF; CDR3nt: TGTGCCAGTAGTATAGGAGACAAGGGCAATGAGCAGTTCTTC
j_gene: TRBJ1-3; d_gene: .; abundance: once; v_gene: TRBV27; CDR3aa: CASGNSGNTIYF; CDR3nt: TGTGCCAGCGGAAACTCTGGAAACACCATATATTTT
j_gene: TRBJ1-5; d_gene: .; abundance: .; v_gene: TRBV19; CDR3aa: CASTPGQRSNQPQHF; CDR3nt: TGTGCCAGTACCCCAGGACAGCGAAGCAATCAGCCCCAGCATTTT
j_gene: TRBJ2-7; d_gene: .; abundance: .; v_gene: TRBV28; CDR3aa: CASSLLLGDAYEQYF; CDR3nt: TGTGCCAGCAGTTTATTGTTGGGGGACGCCTACGAGCAGTACTTC
j_gene: TRBJ2-2; d_gene: .; abundance: .; v_gene: TRBV5-4; CDR3aa: CASSLAPGTNTGELFF; CDR3nt: TGTGCCAGCAGCTTGGCCCCAGGGACGAACACCGGGGAGCTGTTTTTT
j_gene: TRBJ2-7; d_gene: .; abundance: many; v_gene: TRBV23-1; CDR3aa: CASSHQYPWALRLSYEQYF; CDR3nt: TGCGCCAGCAGTCATCAGTACCCATGGGCCCTGAGACTCTCCTACGAGCAGTACTTC
j_gene: TRBJ1-1; d_gene: .; abundance: .; v_gene: TRBV7-2; CDR3aa: CASSLVGLTEAFF; CDR3nt: TGTGCCAGCAGCTTAGTGGGGCTCACTGAAGCTTTCTTT
j_gene: TRBJ2-7; d_gene: TRBD2; abundance: .; v_gene: TRBV2; CDR3aa: CASNREGGPSEQYF; CDR3nt: TGTGCCAGCAACCGGGAGGGAGGGCCTTCCGAGCAGTACTTC
j_gene: TRBJ2-5; d_gene: .; abundance: once; v_gene: TRBV2; CDR3aa: CASFEVMKTQYF; CDR3nt: TGTGCCAGCTTCGAGGTCATGAAGACCCAGTACTTC
j_gene: TRBJ2-7; d_gene: TRBD2; abundance: few; v_gene: TRBV27; CDR3aa: CASTRTSGFSYEQYF; CDR3nt: TGTGCCAGCACCCGAACTAGCGGCTTCTCCTACGAGCAGTACTTC
j_gene: TRBJ2-1; d_gene: .; abundance: .; v_gene: TRBV5-4; CDR3aa: CASSLEVGSNEQFF; CDR3nt: TGTGCCAGCAGCTTGGAGGTTGGGTCCAATGAGCAGTTCTTC
j_gene: TRBJ2-1; d_gene: .; abundance: .; v_gene: TRBV5-6; CDR3aa: CASSAGTTYNEQFF; CDR3nt: TGTGCCAGCAGCGCAGGGACCACCTACAATGAGCAGTTCTTC
j_gene: TRBJ2-6; d_gene: .; abundance: .; v_gene: TRBV11-2; CDR3aa: CASSRDGGLSGANVLTF; CDR3nt: TGTGCCAGCAGCAGGGACGGGGGCCTCTCTGGGGCCAACGTCCTGACTTTC
j_gene: TRBJ2-1; d_gene: TRBD1; abundance: once; v_gene: TRBV11-1; CDR3aa: CASSATGAHSYNEQFF; CDR3nt: TGTGCCAGCAGCGCGACAGGGGCCCACTCCTACAATGAGCAGTTCTTC
j_gene: TRBJ1-5; d_gene: .; abundance: .; v_gene: TRBV5-1; CDR3aa: CASSFEGSGQPQHF; CDR3nt: TGCGCCAGCAGCTTCGAGGGCAGCGGACAGCCCCAGCATTTT
j_gene: TRBJ2-1; d_gene: .; abundance: .; v_gene: TRBV9; CDR3aa: CASSVGGFITYNEQFF; CDR3nt: TGTGCCAGCAGCGTAGGAGGCTTTATAACCTACAATGAGCAGTTCTTC
j_gene: TRBJ1-5; d_gene: TRBD1; abundance: .; v_gene: TRBV18; CDR3aa: CASSAGQALSNQPQHF; CDR3nt: TGTGCCAGCTCAGCTGGACAGGCCCTGAGCAATCAGCCCCAGCATTTT
j_gene: TRBJ2-3; d_gene: .; abundance: .; v_gene: TRBV5-4; CDR3aa: CASSLANLDTQYF; CDR3nt: TGTGCCAGCAGCTTGGCCAACCTAGATACGCAGTATTTT
j_gene: TRBJ2-7; d_gene: TRBD2; abundance: .; v_gene: TRBV7-9; CDR3aa: CASSTRLAGVGEQYF; CDR3nt: TGTGCCAGCAGCACCAGACTAGCGGGAGTGGGGGAGCAGTACTTC